The TCR beta chain described here comes from a study of cytotoxic CD8 clonotypes in ibrutinib-treated CLL. As concerns this clone: Its antigen is undetermined.

With sequencing, the targeted depth ranged from 1 in 200,000 to 1 in 1 million T cells. TCRdb's copy holds only in-frame clones and misses some; the assay was immunoSEQ multiplex PCR. The repertoire has tens of thousands of clones, roughly 57% of them found once; the top ten carry roughly 14%. Whole-study results and caveats: Under treatment, the uncommon public clonotypes either contracted or remained stable. For progressing versus sustained-remission patients, sampling times were not the same.

The receptor was derived from a human donor with chronic lymphocytic leukemia. The sample consisted of PBMCs, taken after 12 months of ibrutinib treatment.

CDR3 sequence reads: CASSPTDYGYTF. The CDR3 bases are TGTGCCAGCAGCCCAACCGACTATGGCTACACCTTC. The V gene is TRBV7-8, the J gene TRBJ1-2; D gene uncertain. CDR3 length equals 12 residues. Deletions cut 5 bases from V and 3 bases from J, with 7 bases between. Germline V lookup: CDR1 SGHVS, CDR2 FQNEAQ.